This entry describes one TCR beta chain. Its target is unknown. These data originate in a study of CD8 T cells in ankylosing spondylitis. TCRdb re-derived calls from the 5' RACE reads in MiXCR, one entry per CDR3 protein. This sample has roughly 230,000 distinct CDR3 sequences; over 9.5% occur once, and the top ten carry about 3%. The CDR3 covers 16 residues. Germline V gene sequence: CDR1 MGHDK, CDR2 SYGVNS. V lost 3 bases, J lost 7 bases, and 12 bases stayed unmatched. Study-level findings and limits: Seemingly characteristic of ankylosing spondylitis blood was a TCR beta motif consisting of about 8 highly homologous variants. Earlier work had already found some motif variants in reactive arthritis synovial fluid and blood. Significant enrichment of disease-linked clones was reportedly seen in matched ankylosing spondylitis synovial fluid.

The sample consisted of blood, either unsorted or a sorted T cell fraction (not recorded which). This receptor was obtained from a male donor with ankylosing spondylitis or in good health (not recorded which). This sequence joins TRBV25-1 and TRBJ1-2; 9 bases fit TRBD1. CDR3: CASSEGYGTGIGGYTF. DNA for the CDR3: TGTGCCAGCAGTGAGGGGTACGGGACAGGGATTGGTGGCTACACCTTC.